What follows are 18 T cell receptor beta chains derived from one specimen sequenced in a study of T cells in Graves' hyperthyroidism and ophthalmopathy. The source material, RNA transcripts, was used to amplify TCR beta CDR3 regions. The TCR CDR3 was amplified in a first-round RT-PCR using the HTBI primer set. Using its own MiXCR run on the multiplex PCR reads, TCRdb lists one record per CDR3 protein. Among roughly 180,000 distinct CDR3 sequences listed, more than 15% were seen once. Sequenced material: blood. The receptors here all came from a woman between 50 and 59 years old with Graves' hyperthyroidism.

A few counts support this clonotype. The V call is TRBV7-9, the J call TRBJ2-7; 9 nucleotides align to TRBD1. With V trimmed by 5 bases and J by 0 bases, 11 bases remained unmatched. Germline CDR1 reads SEHNR; CDR2 reads FQNEAQ (reference sequence). The CDR3 length is 17 residues. CDR3 sequence (DNA): TGTGCCAGCAGCGCCGCCTTCGGGACAGGGCCCTCCTACGAGCAGTACTTC. Translated: CASSAAFGTGPSYEQYF.

This clonotype has only a few counts. The chain is built from TRBV20-1 and TRBJ2-5, with TRBD2 matching over 13 bases. Germline V gives CDR1 DFQATT, CDR2 SNEGSKA (reference sequence). The CDR3 length is 16 residues. With V trimmed by 0 bases and J by 9 bases, 10 bases remained unmatched. CDR3 bases: TGCAGTGCTAGAGAGACTAGCGGGGGGCCTAGGGCGGCCCAGTACTTC. Residues: CSARETSGGPRAAQYF.

In its sample, this clonotype was seen many times. This chain uses TRBV7-2 with TRBJ2-7; D may be TRBD1 (6 bases). The germline CDR1 and CDR2 sequences are SGHTA and FQGNSA. Trimming took 4 bases from V and 3 from J, leaving 10 bases between them. This CDR3 is built from 13 residues. The CDR3 protein is CASSWTAHYEQYF. In DNA form, the CDR3 reads TGTGCCAGCAGCTGGACAGCTCACTACGAGCAGTACTTC.

The chain links TRBV6-1 to TRBJ2-7; the match to TRBD2 covers 12 bases. The germline gives CDR1 MNHNS, CDR2 SASEGT. The J segment lost 4 bases and the V segment lost 5 bases, leaving 12 bases of the junction unmatched. The CDR3 has 17 amino acids. The CDR3 DNA sequence: TGTGCCAGCAGTCGACTAGCGGGGGCCGCTATAAAGTACGAGCAGTACTTC. Translating gives CASSRLAGAAIKYEQYF.

This clonotype appeared many times. Being one base from a much bigger clone, this may be a read error. This chain connects TRBV6-1 to TRBJ2-7; unclear D gene. This CDR3 is 12 amino acids long. Trimming took 5 bases from V and 4 from J, leaving 9 bases between them. The germline gives CDR1 MNHNS, CDR2 SASEGT. This chain's CDR3 is CASSLDTYEQYF. The CDR3 coding sequence is TGTGCCAGCAGTTTAGACACTTACGAGCAGTACTTC.

This clonotype has a count of ten or more. V usage is TRBV20-1 and J usage is TRBJ1-2, with D unresolved. CDR3 length: 13 residues. V was cut by 6 bases and J by 4 bases, with 15 bases left in between. Per germline, CDR1 DFQATT and CDR2 SNEGSKA (reference sequence). Here the CDR3 DNA reads TGCAGTGCCAGGTCCTTGGGAGCCTATGGCTACACCTTC. This codes for CSARSLGAYGYTF.

This clonotype was picked up many times. The genes are TRBV7-9 and TRBJ1-2, with TRBD1 matching over 10 bases. V was clipped by 2 bases and J by 8 bases; unmatched bases: 5. The CDR3 runs to 14 residues. Germline V gene sequence: CDR1 SEHNR, CDR2 FQNEAQ (reference sequence). Written as DNA, the CDR3 is TGTGCCAGCAGCTTACTCGGGGGACAGGGGGGCTACACCTTC. It encodes CASSLLGGQGGYTF.

This clonotype was recorded many times. This chain connects TRBV5-5 to TRBJ1-1, with D possibly being TRBD1 (5 bases). Trimming stripped 4 bases from V and 2 bases from J, with 12 bases between. The length of the CDR3 is 14 residues. Germline values: CDR1 SGHKS, CDR2 YYEKEE (reference sequence). CDR3: CASSIDRYNTEAFF. The CDR3 nucleotides read TGTGCCAGCAGCATCGACAGATACAACACTGAAGCTTTCTTT. The full variable domain, rest sourced from reference TRBV5-5 and TRBJ1-1, is DAGVTQSPTHLIKTRGQQVTLRCSPISGHKSVSWYQQVLGQGPQFIFQYYEKEERGRGNFPDRFSARQFPNYSSELNVNALLLGDSALYLCASSIDRYNTEAFFGQGTRLTVV.

This clonotype occurred a few times. The chain combines TRBV12-3 or TRBV12-4 with TRBJ2-3; 9 bases match TRBD2. The junction had 6 bases not matched to a gene; V was cut back by 6 bases and J by 2 bases. The CDR3 has 15 amino acids. The CDR3 DNA follows: TGTGCCAGCAGATTCTCGGGACTAGCCACAGATACGCAGTATTTT. This translates into CASRFSGLATDTQYF.

This clonotype was seen at least ten times. The genes are TRBV18 and TRBJ2-5; no reliable D call. The CDR3 has 13 residues. V lost 0 bases and J 4 bases, leaving 6 bases between the germline ends. The V gene's germline CDR1 is KGHSH and CDR2 LQKENI. The CDR3 region is CASSPPSRETQYF. In nucleotides, the CDR3 is TGTGCCAGCTCACCACCCAGCCGAGAGACCCAGTACTTC.

Turning to this clonotype: One junction end does not reproduce the germline sequence, and a read error may be involved. V usage is TRBV11-2 and J usage is TRBJ2-5; D gene uncertain. CDR3 size: 12 residues. Germline CDR1 reads SGHAT; CDR2 reads FQNNGV. CDR3 sequence reads: CASSLDQDAVDF. The CDR3 DNA follows: TGTGCCAGCAGCTTAGATCAAGACGCCGTGGACTTC.

This clonotype was observed many times. This sequence joins TRBV20-1 and TRBJ1-2; TRBD1 agrees at 7 bases. From germline, CDR1 is DFQATT and CDR2 SNEGSKA (reference sequence). Trimming removed 4 bases from V and 4 bases from J; junction bases left unmatched: 9. There are 14 residues in the CDR3. The CDR3 DNA reads as TGCAGTGCTATACAGGGGACAGCACTCTATGGCTACACCTTC. It yields the protein CSAIQGTALYGYTF.

In its sample, this clonotype was seen a few times. This may be a read error: a much more frequent sequence differs by one nucleotide. V is TRBV6-1 and J is TRBJ1-2; D perhaps matches TRBD1 (6 bases). Germline CDR1 reads MNHNS; CDR2 reads SASEGT. The CDR3 has 14 residues. CDR3 DNA sequence: TGTGCCGGCAGTGAAGCTGGGGGGCGATATGGCTACACCTTC. This translates into CAGSEAGGRYGYTF.

This clonotype was observed at least ten times. This chain connects TRBV5-5 to TRBJ2-5; possibly TRBD2 for D (6 bases). The CDR3 spans 15 residues. The germline V and J ends were trimmed by 6 bases and 5 bases, with 20 bases remaining between them. CDR1 and CDR2 (germline): SGHKS, YYEKEE (reference sequence). The CDR3 DNA reads TGTGCCAGCAACTCCATTTCTTGGGAGGTGGAGACCCAGTACTTC. This gives the protein CASNSISWEVETQYF.

This clonotype was counted many times. The chain combines TRBV2 with TRBJ1-1; TRBD1 is a possible D gene (6 bases). Germline CDR1 and CDR2: SNHLY and FYNNEI. The V end lost 6 bases, the J end lost 5 bases, and 13 bases lay between the germline ends. CDR3 size: 13 residues. This chain's CDR3 is CASRGHVGTEAFF. CDR3 coding DNA: TGTGCCAGCAGGGGACATGTAGGAACTGAAGCTTTCTTT.

This clonotype was picked up many times. The V gene is TRBV7-9, the J gene TRBJ2-7; D uncertain. CDR1 is SEHNR and CDR2 is FQNEAQ in the germline V gene (reference sequence). This CDR3 is 13 amino acids long. Trimming cost V 7 bases and J 8 bases, with 18 bases left between them. CDR3 loop: CASTPPGQPKQYF. CDR3 in DNA: TGTGCCAGCACCCCTCCCGGGCAGCCCAAGCAGTACTTC.

Notes on this clonotype: This may be a read error: a much more frequent sequence differs by one nucleotide. V usage is TRBV6-9 and J usage is TRBJ2-7, with TRBD2 identical over 7 bases. CDR3 length: 14 amino acids. V was clipped by 3 bases and J by 4 bases; unmatched bases: 6. CDR1 and CDR2 from the germline V gene are MNHGY and SVAAGI. The CDR3 sequence: CASSYGGGYYEQYF. The CDR3 nucleotides are TGTGCCAGCAGTTACGGCGGGGGTTATTACGAGCAGTACTTC.

In its sample, this clonotype was seen a few times. This chain uses TRBV4-3 with TRBJ2-2; D possibly uses TRBD1 or TRBD2 (5 bases each). CDR3 length: 16 residues. The V and J ends lost 1 base and 5 bases respectively, with 14 bases between them. Germline V CDR1 and CDR2: LGHNA, YSLEER. The CDR3 here is CASSQGLMGTTGELFF. The CDR3 DNA follows: TGCGCCAGCAGCCAAGGGTTGATGGGGACGACCGGGGAGCTGTTTTTT.